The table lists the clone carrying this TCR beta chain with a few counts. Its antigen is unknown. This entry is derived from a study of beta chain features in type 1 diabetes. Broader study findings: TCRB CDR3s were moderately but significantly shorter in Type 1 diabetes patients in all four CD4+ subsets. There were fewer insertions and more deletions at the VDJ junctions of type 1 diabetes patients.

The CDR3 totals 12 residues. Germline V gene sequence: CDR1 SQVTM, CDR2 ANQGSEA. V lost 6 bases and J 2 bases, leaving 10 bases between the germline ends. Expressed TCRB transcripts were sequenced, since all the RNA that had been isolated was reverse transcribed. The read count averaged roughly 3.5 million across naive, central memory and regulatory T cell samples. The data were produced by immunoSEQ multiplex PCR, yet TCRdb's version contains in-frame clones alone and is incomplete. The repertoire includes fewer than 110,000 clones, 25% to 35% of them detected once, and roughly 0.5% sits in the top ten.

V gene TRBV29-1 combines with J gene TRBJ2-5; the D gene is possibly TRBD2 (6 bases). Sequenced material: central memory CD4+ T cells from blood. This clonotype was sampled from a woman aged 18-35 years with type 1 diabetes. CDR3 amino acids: CSVRRGQETQYF. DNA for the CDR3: TGCAGCGTCCGCCGGGGGCAAGAGACCCAGTACTTC.